This T cell receptor beta chain was retrieved from a study of shared clonotypes between healthy human individuals. Study findings and constraints: Among four donors, roughly 5% of naive CD4 clonotypes were found in common. Unshared clonotypes carried lower generation probabilities than those common to all four donors. Memory subsets generally showed lower estimated richness than naive subsets.

V was trimmed by 3 bases and J by 2 bases, leaving 5 bases between them. Germline CDR1 is SGHNT and CDR2 is YYREEE (reference sequence). CDR3 length: 12 residues. A few counts support this clone. The antigen is undetermined. The same CDR3 can be traced to other DNA sequences in this sample. Method: immunoSEQ multiplex PCR; TCRdb's copy keeps in-frame clones and lacks some. The sample lists about 2.1 million clones; roughly 91% were seen once. CD45RO-negative CD8 cells positively selected for CCR7 made up the naive population, which excluded terminally differentiated effector memory CD45RA+ cells. The healthy adult donors were HIV-negative and reported no recent acute infections or vaccinations.

This clonotype was sampled from a man aged 18 to 30 in good health. Some clones in this sample may be carry-over from other donors' samples. The sample taken for sequencing was naive CD8+ T cells from PBMCs. V is TRBV5-4 and J is TRBJ1-1; D ambiguous. CDR3 DNA: TGTGCCAGCAGCTCAGGAAACACTGAAGCTTTCTTT. Its translation is CASSSGNTEAFF.